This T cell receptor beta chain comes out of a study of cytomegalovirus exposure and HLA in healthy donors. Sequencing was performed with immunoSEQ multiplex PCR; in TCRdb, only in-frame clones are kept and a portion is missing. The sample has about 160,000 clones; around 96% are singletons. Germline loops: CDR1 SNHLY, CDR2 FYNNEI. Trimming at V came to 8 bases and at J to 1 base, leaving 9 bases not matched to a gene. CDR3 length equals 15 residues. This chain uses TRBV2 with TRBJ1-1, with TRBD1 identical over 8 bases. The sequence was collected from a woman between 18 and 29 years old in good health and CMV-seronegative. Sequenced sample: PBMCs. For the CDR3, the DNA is TGTGCCAGCTTGAGACAGGACAGGGCGAACACTGAAGCTTTCTTT. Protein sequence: CASLRQDRANTEAFF.